One and the same sample provided the 32 T cell receptor beta chains below, sequenced in a study of CD8+CD57+ T cells in acquired aplastic anemia. The template used for profiling TCR beta VDJ and CDR3 was genomic DNA. TCRdb re-derived calls from the reads in MiXCR, one entry per CDR3 protein. This table holds fewer than 200,000 distinct CDR3 sequences, about 60% found once. What was sequenced was sorted CD4+, CD8+, or CD8+CD57+ T cells (not recorded which) from PBMCs. The receptors shown here come from a human donor in good health.

The CDR3 DNA reads TGCGCCAGCAGCCCCACAGCCGGGACAGGTGGAGAGCAGTACTTC. It specifies CASSPTAGTGGEQYF. This chain joins TRBV5-1 and TRBJ2-7, with 8 bases matching TRBD1. Unmatched junction bases numbered 13, after V lost 4 bases and J lost 7 bases. The CDR3 runs to 15 residues. Germline V gene lookup returns CDR1 SGHRS and CDR2 YFSETQ.

V gene TRBV20-1 combines with J gene TRBJ1-1; D remains ambiguous. Germline assignment: CDR1 DFQATT and CDR2 SNEGSKA (reference sequence). The CDR3 runs 11 residues. Trimming stripped 6 bases from V and 1 base from J, with 6 bases between. The CDR3 protein is CSASSNTEAFF. The CDR3 bases are TGCAGTGCGTCCTCGAACACTGAAGCTTTCTTT.

This clonotype was seen once. V is TRBV5-1 and J is TRBJ1-3; TRBD1 agrees at 8 bases. Germline V CDR1 and CDR2: SGHRS, YFSETQ. The V and J ends lost 4 bases and 3 bases, in that order; junction bases with no gene match: 3. The CDR3 extends over 14 amino acids. This CDR3 is CASSLGTGGNTIYF. As DNA, the CDR3 is TGCGCCAGCAGCCTTGGGACAGGTGGAAACACCATATATTTT.

A remark on this clonotype: An end of the junction does not agree with germline; a read error may underlie this. The chain combines TRBV7-9 with TRBJ2-2, with D unresolved. This CDR3 region has 11 residues. Germline V gene sequence: CDR1 SEHNR, CDR2 FQNEAQ (reference sequence). The CDR3 DNA reads as TGTGCCAGTAGCTCTGGCGGGGAGCTGTTTTTT. This gives the protein CASSSGGELFF.

The rearrangement links TRBV25-1 to TRBJ1-1; TRBD1 is a possible D gene (5 bases). The ends were cut back, 2 bases at V and 8 bases at J, with 12 bases in the middle. The germline V gene has CDR1 MGHDK and CDR2 SYGVNS. The CDR3 sequence is 13 residues long. The CDR3 reads CASSEGWAGEAFF. The DNA for the CDR3 is TGTGCCAGCAGTGAAGGGTGGGCAGGGGAAGCTTTCTTT.

The chain employs TRBV7-3 and TRBJ2-2; TRBD2 matches at 10 bases. CDR1 and CDR2 (germline): SGHTA, FQGTGA. V shed 5 bases, J shed 3 bases, and the junction held 6 bases outside the gene matches. The CDR3 is 16 residues long. The CDR3 DNA is TGTGCCAGCAGCCCCTCTAGCGGGAGTTACACCGGGGAGCTGTTTTTT. This translates into CASSPSSGSYTGELFF. The full variable domain, its missing parts supplied by reference TRBV7-3 and TRBJ2-2, is GAGVSQTPSNKVTEKGKYVELRCDPISGHTALYWYRQSLGQGPEFLIYFQGTGAADDSGLPNDRFFAVRPEGSVSTLKIQRTERGDSAVYLCASSPSSGSYTGELFFGEGSRLTVL.

On this clonotype: A read error may explain this, as a much larger clone is one base away. CDR3 sequence: CASSFSASTSGRGGDLFF. As DNA, the CDR3 is TGTGCCAGCAGTTTTTCCGCCTCGACTAGCGGGAGGGGCGGGGACCTGTTTTTT. The chain has TRBV12-3 or TRBV12-4 and TRBJ2-2, with TRBD2 matching 14 bases. There are 18 residues in the CDR3.

Concerning this clonotype itself: One end of the junction fails to match germline, which may point to a read error. The V and J genes are TRBV10-3 and TRBJ2-1, with TRBD1 as a possible D gene (5 bases). CDR3 length: 12 amino acids. CDR1 and CDR2 (germline): ENHRY, SYGVKD. The CDR3 loop is CASSYLGDEQFF. CDR3 nucleotide sequence: TGTGCCAGCAGTTACTTAGGGGATGAGCAGTTCTTC.

The chain combines TRBV9 with TRBJ2-1; 13 nucleotides match TRBD2. Germline trimming cut 3 bases from V and 10 bases from J; bases unmatched to any gene: 10. The CDR3 runs to 16 residues. Per the germline V gene, CDR1 is SGDLS and CDR2 is YYNGEE. CDR3 coding DNA: TGTGCCAGCAGCGGATCTACTAGCGGGAGGGACACGGAGCAGTTCTTC. Encoded protein: CASSGSTSGRDTEQFF.

This clonotype was detected a few times. V is TRBV6-2 or TRBV6-3 and J is TRBJ2-7; D gene uncertain. The CDR3 runs to 14 residues. V lost 5 bases to trimming and J lost 11 bases, with 22 bases between them. Germline CDR1 MNHEY, CDR2 SVGEGT. The chain's CDR3 is CASSIGRAAADEYF. CDR3 nucleotides: TGTGCCAGCAGTATAGGAAGGGCGGCGGCGGATGAGTACTTC.

The rearrangement joins TRBV5-1 to TRBJ2-7, with D hard to call. V was shortened by 2 bases and J by 3 bases, with 12 bases between the two germline ends. The CDR3 sequence is 14 residues long. Germline V CDR1 and CDR2: SGHRS, YFSETQ. Here the CDR3 DNA reads TGCGCCAGCAGCTTACAAGTGGGCGTCTACGAGCAGTACTTC. Protein: CASSLQVGVYEQYF.

This clonotype was found many times. V and J are TRBV29-1 and TRBJ2-3, with TRBD2 identical over 10 bases. The CDR3 extends over 16 amino acids. J gave up 6 bases and V 0 bases, and 9 bases lay outside the gene matches. The germline CDR1 and CDR2 sequences are SQVTM and ANQGSEA. CDR3 region: CSVEDLPAGGPDTQYF. For the CDR3, the DNA is TGCAGCGTTGAAGATCTTCCAGCGGGAGGGCCTGATACGCAGTATTTT.

The chain uses TRBV7-3 and TRBJ2-7; TRBD1 aligns across 8 bases. The germline V gene has CDR1 SGHTA and CDR2 FQGTGA. With 1 base clipped from V and 0 bases from J, the junction kept 11 bases outside the gene matches. The CDR3 length is 18 residues. CDR3 sequence: CASSLKDRVGGSSYEQYF. The CDR3 nucleotides are TGTGCCAGCAGCTTAAAGGACAGGGTAGGGGGGAGCTCCTACGAGCAGTACTTC.

The rearrangement links TRBV2 to TRBJ2-7; 7 nucleotides agree with TRBD2. J was trimmed by 6 bases and V by 7 bases; bases with no gene match: 6. CDR1 SNHLY and CDR2 FYNNEI come from the germline V gene. This CDR3 is built from 12 residues. CDR3 coding DNA: TGTGCCAGCACCCCAGGACTAGTCGAGCAGTACTTC. It encodes CASTPGLVEQYF.

The rearrangement links TRBV20-1 to TRBJ2-7; 10 nucleotides agree with TRBD2. CDR1 DFQATT and CDR2 SNEGSKA come from the germline V gene (reference sequence). This CDR3 contains 15 residues. Trimming took 3 bases from V and 6 from J; bases not matched to a gene: 11. The CDR3 region is CSASLLAGEALEQYF. Written as DNA, the CDR3 is TGCAGTGCTAGTCTCCTAGCGGGAGAAGCCCTCGAGCAGTACTTC.

The chain joins TRBV3-1 to TRBJ2-1, with TRBD2 matching 10 bases. With V trimmed by 4 bases and J by 5 bases, 5 bases remained unmatched. Germline V gene data show CDR1 as LGHDT and CDR2 as YNNKEL (reference sequence). There are 15 residues in the CDR3. The CDR3: CASSLGLAINNEQFF. The CDR3 bases are TGTGCCAGCAGCCTGGGACTAGCGATAAACAATGAGCAGTTCTTC.

This chain uses TRBV5-5 with TRBJ2-7, with 9 positions matching TRBD1. Germline CDR1 reads SGHKS; CDR2 reads YYEKEE (reference sequence). The CDR3 has 14 amino acids. Trimming cost V 5 bases and J 3 bases; bases outside gene matches: 6. CDR3 in DNA: TGTGCCAGCAGTGAAACAGGGGGCGGCTACGAGCAGTACTTC. It translates to CASSETGGGYEQYF.

This clonotype was detected only a few times. A much larger clone lies a single base off, so this may be a read error. The chain has TRBV7-9 and TRBJ2-7, with 9 positions matching TRBD2. Per germline, CDR1 SEHNR and CDR2 FQNEAQ (reference sequence). This CDR3 has 15 amino acids. CDR3 in amino acids: CANSLDSGSGYEQYF. The CDR3 DNA reads TGTGCCAACAGCTTAGATAGCGGGAGTGGCTACGAGCAGTACTTC.

V is TRBV13 and J is TRBJ2-3; D remains ambiguous. The ends were cut back, 0 bases at V and 2 bases at J, with 6 bases in the middle. This CDR3 is built from 14 residues. The germline gives CDR1 PRHDT, CDR2 FYEKMQ (reference sequence). The CDR3 sequence is CASSLGLDTDTQYF. The CDR3 DNA reads as TGTGCCAGCAGCTTAGGACTGGACACAGATACGCAGTATTTT.

This clonotype appeared many times. V and J are TRBV29-1 and TRBJ2-4; no definite D call. The CDR3 runs to 9 residues. CDR1 and CDR2 from the germline V gene are SQVTM and ANQGSEA. Deletions cut 4 bases from V and 8 bases from J, with 3 bases between. The CDR3 here is CSVVDIQYF. In DNA, the CDR3 is TGCAGCGTTGTAGACATTCAGTACTTC.

DNA of the CDR3: TGCAGTGCTAGAAGGGCTCTGGAGGGCGGCACAGATACGCAGTATTTT. Its translation: CSARRALEGGTDTQYF. The rearrangement uses TRBV20-1 and TRBJ2-3, with D maybe TRBD2 (6 bases). Germline V gives CDR1 DFQATT, CDR2 SNEGSKA (reference sequence). The CDR3 totals 16 residues. V lost 2 bases to trimming and J lost 1 base, with 16 bases between them.

The V and J genes are TRBV13 and TRBJ2-2, with TRBD1 matching over 8 bases. The CDR3 runs 16 residues. Germline V gene sequence: CDR1 PRHDT, CDR2 FYEKMQ (reference sequence). Trimming removed 4 bases from V and 2 bases from J; junction bases left unmatched: 6. The chain's CDR3 is CASSWQGAPNTGELFF. CDR3 coding DNA: TGTGCCAGCAGCTGGCAGGGGGCGCCTAACACCGGGGAGCTGTTTTTT.

This chain links TRBV2 with TRBJ1-6; a possible D gene is TRBD1 (6 bases). The CDR3 is 16 residues long. Deletions cut 6 bases from V and 2 bases from J, with 14 bases between. Per germline, CDR1 SNHLY and CDR2 FYNNEI. The CDR3 DNA sequence: TGTGCCAGCAGGGACAGCGTTAGTACCTATAATTCACCCCTCCACTTT. This codes for CASRDSVSTYNSPLHF.

This clonotype was seen only once. The V gene is TRBV20-1, the J gene TRBJ1-2, with D perhaps matching TRBD1 (6 bases). V dropped 4 bases and J dropped 4 bases, with 13 bases sitting between them. This CDR3 is built from 13 residues. Looked up from germline, CDR1 is DFQATT and CDR2 is SNEGSKA (reference sequence). CDR3 nucleotide sequence: TGCAGTGCTAACAACAGGGCTTCCTATGGCTACACCTTC. Its translation: CSANNRASYGYTF.

The CDR3 here is CATSDADRASGANVLTF. The CDR3 coding sequence is TGTGCCACCAGTGATGCGGACAGGGCATCGGGGGCCAACGTCCTGACTTTC. The V and J genes are TRBV24-1 and TRBJ2-6; TRBD1 agrees at 8 bases. This CDR3 comprises 17 residues. Germline V gives CDR1 KGHDR, CDR2 SFDVKD. V lost 3 bases to trimming and J lost 4 bases; unmatched junction nucleotides: 7.

This clonotype was seen at least ten times. The gene calls are TRBV10-2 and TRBJ2-7; TRBD1 is a possible D gene (5 bases). Germline lookup yields CDR1 WSHSY and CDR2 SAAADI. V was clipped by 0 bases and J by 0 bases, with 9 bases between them. This CDR3 comprises 15 residues. The CDR3 spells CASSESQDNSYEQYF. CDR3 bases: TGCGCCAGCAGTGAGTCTCAGGACAACTCCTACGAGCAGTACTTC.

The chain uses TRBV15 and TRBJ2-5; D remains unclear. The CDR3 runs 15 residues. Germline loops: CDR1 LNHNV, CDR2 YYDKDF (reference sequence). Trimming pared 0 bases from V and 4 bases from J, leaving 12 bases between. The DNA of the CDR3 is TGTGCCACCAGCAGAGATCCGGGCCTCGGAGAGACCCAGTACTTC. Encoded protein: CATSRDPGLGETQYF.

This clonotype was counted ten times or more. V is TRBV6-6 and J is TRBJ2-7; TRBD1 aligns across 11 bases. V lost 4 bases to trimming and J lost 4 bases; unmatched junction nucleotides: 6. CDR1 MNHNY and CDR2 SVGAGI come from the germline V gene (reference sequence). The CDR3 runs to 15 residues. The DNA of the CDR3 is TGTGCCAGCAGTTCCGGGACAGGGGGTATTTACGAGCAGTACTTC. Protein: CASSSGTGGIYEQYF.

The V call is TRBV7-2, the J call TRBJ1-2; 9 nucleotides align to TRBD1. Per the germline V gene, CDR1 is SGHTA and CDR2 is FQGNSA. This CDR3 is 15 amino acids long. Trimming at V came to 0 bases and at J to 4 bases, leaving 3 bases not matched to a gene. CDR3: CASSLAGQGSYGYTF. DNA for the CDR3: TGTGCCAGCAGCTTAGCGGGACAGGGAAGCTATGGCTACACCTTC. The entire variable domain, with the rest obtained from reference TRBV7-2 and TRBJ1-2, is as follows: GAGVSQSPSNKVTEKGKDVELRCDPISGHTALYWYRQSLGQGLEFLIYFQGNSAPDKSGLPSDRFSAERTGGSVSTLTIQRTQQEDSAVYLCASSLAGQGSYGYTFGSGTRLTVV.

This clonotype has ten or more counts. The rearrangement links TRBV7-2 to TRBJ1-6; TRBD1 matches 12 bases. CDR3 length equals 17 residues. The V gene's germline CDR1 is SGHTA and CDR2 FQGNSA. V gave up 2 bases and J gave up 5 bases; unmatched junction bases: 4. The CDR3 DNA sequence: TGTGCCAGCAGCTTAACCGGGACAGGGGGCAATAATTCACCCCTCCACTTT. Translation gives CASSLTGTGGNNSPLHF.

To note about this clonotype: This could be a read error, since a much larger clone is one nucleotide away. The V call is TRBV28, the J call TRBJ2-7; D not resolved. V was clipped by 6 bases and J by 6 bases, with 15 bases between them. This CDR3 spans 13 amino acids. Germline values: CDR1 MDHEN, CDR2 SYDVKM. The CDR3 reads CASSPPSLREQYF. The DNA for the CDR3 is TGTGCCAGCAGCCCCCCCTCATTACGCGAGCAGTACTTC.

CDR3 residues: CASSPSGTRLYEQYF. CDR3 in DNA: TGTGCCAGCAGCCCCAGCGGGACTAGATTGTACGAGCAGTACTTC. This chain connects TRBV9 to TRBJ2-7; 8 bases agree with TRBD2. Germline V CDR1 and CDR2: SGDLS, YYNGEE. The V segment lost 4 bases and the J segment 4 bases; nucleotides outside the gene matches: 10. The CDR3 contains 15 residues.